The next 20 T cell receptor beta chains were all read from a single sample in a study of blood T cell repertoires in COVID-19. This table comes from immunoSEQ multiplex PCR, and its TCRdb copy is limited to in-frame clones, with some not included. Of 450,000 to 500,000 clones in the sample, 87% were seen once. Sequenced: PBMCs or T cells enriched from blood (not recorded which). These receptors were obtained from a woman aged 18-30 years who had recovered from COVID-19.

The chain combines TRBV27 with TRBJ2-1; 10 bases fit TRBD1. Germline V gives CDR1 MNHEY, CDR2 SMNVEV (reference sequence). The CDR3 covers 15 residues. V was clipped by 5 bases and J by 7 bases; unmatched bases: 8. Here the CDR3 DNA reads TGTGCCAGCAGTCTCGGGACAGGGGCTGGAAATGAGCAGTTCTTC. It translates to CASSLGTGAGNEQFF.

The chain has TRBV5-1 and TRBJ1-2; D gene ambiguous. CDR1 and CDR2 from the germline V gene are SGHRS and YFSETQ. The CDR3 spans 13 residues. The germline V and J ends were trimmed by 0 bases and 2 bases, with 5 bases remaining between them. CDR3 in amino acids: CASSLAGNYGYTF. DNA for the CDR3: TGCGCCAGCAGCTTGGCGGGGAACTATGGCTACACCTTC.

J is TRBJ1-4 and V is TRBV11-2; 7 positions match TRBD1. The CDR3 runs to 17 residues. Trimming cost V 2 bases and J 2 bases; bases outside gene matches: 8. Germline V CDR1 and CDR2: SGHAT, FQNNGV. Here the CDR3 reads CASSLLEGAGTNEKLFF. For the CDR3, the DNA is TGTGCCAGCAGCTTACTCGAGGGGGCGGGTACTAATGAAAAACTGTTTTTT.

The chain combines TRBV4-1 with TRBJ1-2; 7 nucleotides match TRBD1. The germline V gene encodes CDR1 MGHRA and CDR2 YSYEKL. With V trimmed by 3 bases and J by 1 base, 5 bases remained unmatched. This CDR3 is built from 15 residues. The CDR3 loop reads CASSQYTGVNYGYTF. DNA of the CDR3: TGCGCCAGCAGCCAGTATACAGGGGTTAACTATGGCTACACCTTC.

The chain uses TRBV7-2 and TRBJ2-5, with TRBD2 matching over 15 bases. Germline CDR1 SGHTA, CDR2 FQGNSA. CDR3 size: 18 residues. Trimming at V came to 5 bases and at J to 4 bases, leaving 11 bases not matched to a gene. CDR3 DNA: TGTGCCAGCAGCCGGACTAGCGGGGGGGCTGAAGGTGGAGAGACCCAGTACTTC. Its translation is CASSRTSGGAEGGETQYF.

There are a few counts of this clone. This sequence joins TRBV5-1 and TRBJ2-2, with 9 bases matching TRBD1. J gave up 3 bases and V 4 bases, and 4 bases lay outside the gene matches. CDR1 and CDR2 from the germline V gene are SGHRS and YFSETQ. The CDR3 is 15 amino acids. This CDR3 reads CASSPGQGYTGELFF. The DNA for the CDR3 is TGCGCCAGCAGCCCCGGACAGGGGTACACCGGGGAGCTGTTTTTT.

This clone has just one count. V gene TRBV23-1 combines with J gene TRBJ1-4; 12 bases are shared with TRBD1. TRBV23-1 carries the ORF label, with uncertain function. The CDR3 extends over 17 amino acids. V dropped 2 bases and J dropped 7; count of bases not matched to a gene: 8. CDR3 sequence: CASSQTEGTGGGEKLFF. The CDR3 region has the DNA TGCGCCAGCAGTCAAACCGAGGGGACAGGGGGCGGTGAAAAACTGTTTTTT.

The CDR3 protein is CASSLRPGDGYTF. As DNA, the CDR3 is TGTGCCAGCAGCTTAAGGCCAGGGGATGGCTACACCTTC. The V and J genes are TRBV7-3 and TRBJ1-2, with D perhaps matching TRBD1 (6 bases). Trimming removed 1 base from V and 6 bases from J, with 9 bases in between. The CDR3 consists of 13 residues. Germline V CDR1 and CDR2: SGHTA, FQGTGA.

Comments on this clone: This CDR3 is also generated by other DNA sequences in the sample. This chain uses TRBV5-8 with TRBJ1-3; the match to TRBD1 covers 7 bases. The CDR3 has 15 amino acids. Germline V gene sequence: CDR1 SGHTS, CDR2 YDEGEE. J lost 0 bases, V lost 2 bases, and 2 bases had no gene match. CDR3 sequence: CASSFDRDSGNTIYF. CDR3 nucleotides: TGTGCCAGCAGCTTTGACAGGGACTCTGGAAACACCATATATTTT. Full variable domain (outside the CDR3, taken from reference TRBV5-8 and TRBJ1-3): EAGVTQSPTHLIKTRGQQATLRCSPISGHTSVYWYQQALGLGLQFLLWYDEGEERNRGNFPPRFSGRQFPNYSSELNVNALELEDSALYLCASSFDRDSGNTIYFGEGSWLTVV.

This clone was picked up many times. J is TRBJ1-6 and V is TRBV3-1 (or the pseudogene TRBV3-2); D is possibly TRBD1 (5 bases). Per the germline V gene, CDR1 is LGHDT and CDR2 is YNNKEL (reference sequence). The CDR3 has 14 amino acids. V was cut by 11 bases and J by 10 bases, with 21 bases left in between. CDR3 amino acids: CASSLGPGGSPLHF. CDR3 nucleotide sequence: TGTGCCTCATCCCTGGGCCCCGGGGGATCACCCCTCCACTTT.

The genes are TRBV6-5 and TRBJ2-4; maybe TRBD1 (7 bases). Trimming took 6 bases from V and 14 from J, leaving 20 bases between them. Germline V gene data show CDR1 as MNHEY and CDR2 as SVGAGI. The CDR3 is made up of 13 amino acids. The CDR3 DNA sequence: TGTGCCAGCAGCGCCGATCCAGGGGGGAACGAGTACTTC. It yields the protein CASSADPGGNEYF.

The chain links TRBV30 to TRBJ1-2; weak D call: TRBD1 (6 bases). Deletions cut 4 bases from V and 2 bases from J, with 11 bases between. CDR1 is GTSNPN, CDR2 SVGIG, per germline (reference sequence). CDR3 length: 13 residues. The DNA for the CDR3 is TGTGCCTGGAACGAAGGGGGAAACTATGGCTACACCTTC. This translates into CAWNEGGNYGYTF.

The gene calls are TRBV4-1 and TRBJ1-6; no firm D call. Germline CDR1 is MGHRA and CDR2 is YSYEKL. Deletions cut 1 base from V and 0 bases from J, with 10 bases between. The length of the CDR3 is 17 residues. CDR3 coding DNA: TGCGCCAGCAGCCAAGGAGAGGTGGTCTCCTATAATTCACCCCTCCACTTT. It yields the protein CASSQGEVVSYNSPLHF.

The CDR3: CASSPEIGLAATGELFF. The CDR3 DNA reads as TGTGCCAGCAGTCCAGAAATTGGACTAGCGGCTACCGGGGAGCTGTTTTTT. V is TRBV5-4 and J is TRBJ2-2; 10 positions agree with TRBD2. V lost 5 bases, J lost 5 bases, and 12 bases stayed unmatched. From germline, CDR1 is SGHNT and CDR2 YYREEE (reference sequence). CDR3 length: 17 residues. Full variable domain (remainder filled in from reference TRBV5-4 and TRBJ2-2): ETGVTQSPTHLIKTRGQQVTLRCSSQSGHNTVSWYQQALGQGPQFIFQYYREEENGRGNFPPRFSGLQFPNYSSELNVNALELDDSALYLCASSPEIGLAATGELFFGEGSRLTVL.

The gene calls are TRBV18 and TRBJ1-5; D is ambiguous. Germline loops: CDR1 KGHSH, CDR2 LQKENI. The V and J ends lost 3 bases and 2 bases respectively, with 5 bases between them. CDR3 length: 13 residues. The CDR3 nucleotides are TGTGCCAGCTCACCCCGCGGCAATCAGCCCCAGCATTTT. Amino acid sequence: CASSPRGNQPQHF.

This rearrangement joins TRBV5-4 to TRBJ2-3; 12 bases are shared with TRBD2. Per the germline V gene, CDR1 is SGHNT and CDR2 is YYREEE (reference sequence). The CDR3 extends over 16 amino acids. The CDR3 DNA follows: TGTGCATACGACCCCGGCCTAGCGGGGGGGCTGGATACGCAGTATTTT. As protein: CAYDPGLAGGLDTQYF.

The chain has TRBV5-6 and TRBJ1-3, with D maybe TRBD1 (5 bases). The CDR3 runs to 15 residues. Germline loops: CDR1 SGHDT, CDR2 YYEEEE. V was clipped by 2 bases and J by 2 bases, with 11 bases between them. The CDR3, as DNA: TGTGCCAGCAGCTTAACAGGTTTCGCTGGAAACACCATATATTTT. It encodes CASSLTGFAGNTIYF.

This clone was detected once. The rearrangement uses TRBV2 and TRBJ2-2; the match to TRBD1 covers 8 bases. The length of the CDR3 is 13 residues. Losses at the gene ends were 8 bases for V and 3 bases for J; bases not matched to a gene: 2. The germline V gene encodes CDR1 SNHLY and CDR2 FYNNEI. The CDR3 sequence: CASGRGHTGELFF. In nucleotides, the CDR3 is TGTGCCAGCGGCAGGGGGCACACCGGGGAGCTGTTTTTT.

The rearrangement joins TRBV7-2 to TRBJ1-3; perhaps TRBD1 as D (5 bases). Trimming left V 2 bases short and J 8 bases short, with 10 bases between. There are 13 residues in the CDR3. Germline values: CDR1 SGHTA, CDR2 FQGNSA. This CDR3 reads CASSLNGGDTIYF. DNA for the CDR3: TGTGCCAGCAGCTTAAATGGGGGGGACACCATATATTTT.

The chain employs TRBV6-5 and TRBJ2-7; D uncertain. The length of the CDR3 is 14 residues. V lost 2 bases, J lost 2 bases, and 10 bases lay in between. The germline gives CDR1 MNHEY, CDR2 SVGAGI. Here the CDR3 reads CASSYPGRPYEQYF. The CDR3 bases are TGTGCCAGCAGTTACCCTGGGCGTCCCTACGAGCAGTACTTC.